This T cell receptor beta chain was sequenced during a study of T cells after somatic rescue of genetic block. Sequenced by immunoSEQ multiplex PCR; TCRdb stores in-frame clones only, minus some. The table has under 150,000 clones, under 95% seen once. Sequencing input: peripheral blood mononuclear cells (PBMCs). This receptor was obtained from a woman younger than 35.

The CDR3, as DNA: TGTGCCAGCAGCATGAGGTTCTGGACGGCAACTAATGAAAAACTGTTTTTT. Translation: CASSMRFWTATNEKLFF. The V and J genes are TRBV7-9 and TRBJ1-4; D unclear. CDR1 and CDR2 (germline): SEHNR, FQNEAQ (reference sequence). The CDR3 has 17 amino acids. V shed 5 bases and J shed 0 bases, with 16 bases lying between them.